Below, 6 T cell receptor beta chains from the same sample are listed, as sequenced in a study of T cells after posttransplantation cyclophosphamide. The assay was immunoSEQ multiplex PCR, and TCRdb's table has in-frame clones only and misses some. The sample carries about 36,000 clones, roughly 78% recorded once. Treatment was busulfan-fludarabine conditioning, a marrow graft, and cyclophosphamide on days +3 and +4. The material was CD4+ T cells sorted from blood, obtained around 2,000 days after a stem cell transplant with posttransplant cyclophosphamide. The receptors originated from a female patient between 40 and 55 years old who received an allogeneic stem cell transplant from a related donor, was CMV-positive, and had no GVHD. Some T cells may be provided by the graft donor.

The gene calls are TRBV5-1 and TRBJ2-1; D unclear. CDR3 size: 13 residues. V was trimmed by 0 bases and J by 9 bases, leaving 10 bases between them. Germline V gene data show CDR1 as SGHRS and CDR2 as YFSETQ. The CDR3 DNA reads TGCGCCAGCAGCTTGGTGGAGTTAGGTGAGCAGTTCTTC. This gives the protein CASSLVELGEQFF.

V and J are TRBV5-1 and TRBJ1-2; D gene unclear. V lost 3 bases to trimming and J lost 5 bases, with 11 bases between them. The CDR3 runs to 13 residues. Germline CDR1 reads SGHRS; CDR2 reads YFSETQ. The CDR3 protein is CASSSNLRYGYTF. The CDR3 DNA follows: TGCGCCAGCAGCTCCAATTTACGGTATGGCTACACCTTC.

The chain has TRBV9 and TRBJ2-1, with D possibly being TRBD2 (7 bases). The V gene's germline CDR1 is SGDLS and CDR2 YYNGEE. Trimming took off 3 bases at V and 7 bases at J, with 20 bases between the two ends. The length of the CDR3 is 16 residues. The CDR3 sequence: CASSAFGGARGNEQFF. CDR3 nucleotide sequence: TGTGCCAGCAGCGCTTTTGGGGGGGCGAGGGGGAATGAGCAGTTCTTC.

V usage is TRBV7-2 and J usage is TRBJ1-2; 7 bases map to TRBD1. Per germline, CDR1 SGHTA and CDR2 FQGNSA. The trim removed 3 bases at V and 8 bases at J, leaving 6 bases unmatched. The CDR3 loop spans 13 amino acids. CDR3 residues: CASSLTGPGGYTF. The CDR3 nucleotides are TGTGCCAGCAGCTTGACAGGGCCTGGCGGCTACACCTTC.

A few counts support this clone. The rearrangement links TRBV6-5 to TRBJ2-1; 7 bases line up with TRBD1. The ends lost 7 bases at V and 3 bases at J; junction bases unmatched: 9. Per germline, CDR1 MNHEY and CDR2 SVGAGI. The CDR3 runs to 15 residues. CDR3 sequence: CASIPDRERYNEQFF. As DNA, the CDR3 is TGTGCCAGCATTCCAGACAGGGAACGCTACAATGAGCAGTTCTTC.

The count of this clone is one. This sequence joins TRBV27 and TRBJ2-4, with D perhaps matching TRBD2 (5 bases). The CDR3 runs to 15 residues. V shed 5 bases and J shed 2 bases, with 13 bases lying between them. CDR1 MNHEY and CDR2 SMNVEV come from the germline V gene (reference sequence). The CDR3 DNA sequence: TGTGCCAGCAGTGCTCCATCGGGGTCCAAAAACATTCAGTACTTC. It codes for CASSAPSGSKNIQYF.